This note documents a single T cell receptor (beta chain) sequence. Its matching antigen is unknown. One base separates it from a far larger clone, so it is likely a read error. This specimen belongs to a study of blood T cells in healthy people across ages. The authors drew about 10 milliliters of peripheral blood from each donor. The study's findings and limits: Lack of knowledge of donor CMV status possibly confounded expanded clonotype changes.

For the second PCR, which ran for roughly 6 to 11 cycles, a sample-barcoded 5' primer and a J-beta primer mix were used. TCRdb re-derived calls from the 5' RACE reads in MiXCR, one entry per CDR3 protein. The table lists approximately 1,000,000 distinct CDR3 sequences, under 40% of them singletons. The specimen sequenced was blood. The sequence was collected from a man between 18 and 35 years old in good health.

The CDR3 here is CASSVSGVTDTQYF. CDR3 in DNA: TGTGCCAGCAGCGTTAGCGGGGTCACAGATACGCAGTATTTT. The V gene is TRBV9, the J gene TRBJ2-3, with 8 bases matching TRBD2. CDR1 and CDR2 from the germline V gene are SGDLS and YYNGEE. J was trimmed by 2 bases and V by 2 bases; bases with no gene match: 1. CDR3 length equals 14 residues.